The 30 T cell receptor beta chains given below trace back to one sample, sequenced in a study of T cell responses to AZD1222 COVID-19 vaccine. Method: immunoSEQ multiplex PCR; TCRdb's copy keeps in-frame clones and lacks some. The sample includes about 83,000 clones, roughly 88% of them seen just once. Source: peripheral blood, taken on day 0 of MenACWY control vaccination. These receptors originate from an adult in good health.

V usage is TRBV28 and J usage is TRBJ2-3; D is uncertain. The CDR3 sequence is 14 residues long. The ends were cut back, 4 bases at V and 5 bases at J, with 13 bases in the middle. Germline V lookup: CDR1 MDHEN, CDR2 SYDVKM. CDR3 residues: CASSSVGAEDTQYF. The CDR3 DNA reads TGTGCCAGCAGTTCGGTTGGCGCAGAAGATACGCAGTATTTT.

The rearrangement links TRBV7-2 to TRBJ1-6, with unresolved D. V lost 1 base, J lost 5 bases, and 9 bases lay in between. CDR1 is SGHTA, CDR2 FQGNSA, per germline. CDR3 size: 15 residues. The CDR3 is CASSLVVLDNSPLHF. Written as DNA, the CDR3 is TGTGCCAGCAGCTTAGTCGTGTTGGATAATTCACCCCTCCACTTT. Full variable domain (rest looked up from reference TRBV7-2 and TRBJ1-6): GAGVSQSPSNKVTEKGKDVELRCDPISGHTALYWYRQSLGQGLEFLIYFQGNSAPDKSGLPSDRFSAERTGGSVSTLTIQRTQQEDSAVYLCASSLVVLDNSPLHFGNGTRLTVT.

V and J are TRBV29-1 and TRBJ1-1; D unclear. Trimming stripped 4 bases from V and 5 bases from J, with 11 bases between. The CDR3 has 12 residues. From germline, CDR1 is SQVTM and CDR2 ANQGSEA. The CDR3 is CSVASGDTEAFF. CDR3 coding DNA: TGCAGCGTTGCCTCTGGAGATACTGAAGCTTTCTTT.

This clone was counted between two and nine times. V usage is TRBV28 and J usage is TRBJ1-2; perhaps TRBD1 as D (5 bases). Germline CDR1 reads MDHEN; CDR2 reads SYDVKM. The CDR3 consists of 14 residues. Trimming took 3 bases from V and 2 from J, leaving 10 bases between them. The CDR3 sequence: CASSLAGQNYGYTF. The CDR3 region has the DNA TGTGCCAGCAGTTTGGCAGGGCAGAACTATGGCTACACCTTC.

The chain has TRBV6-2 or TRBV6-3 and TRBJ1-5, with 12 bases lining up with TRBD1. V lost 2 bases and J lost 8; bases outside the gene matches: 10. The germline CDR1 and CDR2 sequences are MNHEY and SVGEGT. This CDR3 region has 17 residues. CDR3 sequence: CASSYIRDRGLVEPQHF. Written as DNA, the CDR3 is TGTGCCAGCAGTTACATCCGGGACAGGGGGCTAGTAGAGCCCCAGCATTTT.

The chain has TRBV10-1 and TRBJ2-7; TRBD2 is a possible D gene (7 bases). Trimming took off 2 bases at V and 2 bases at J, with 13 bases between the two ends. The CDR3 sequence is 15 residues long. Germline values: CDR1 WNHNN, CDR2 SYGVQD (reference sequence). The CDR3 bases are TGCGCCAGCAGTGAGAGGAGGGGGGGACCCTACGAGCAGTACTTC. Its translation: CASSERRGGPYEQYF.

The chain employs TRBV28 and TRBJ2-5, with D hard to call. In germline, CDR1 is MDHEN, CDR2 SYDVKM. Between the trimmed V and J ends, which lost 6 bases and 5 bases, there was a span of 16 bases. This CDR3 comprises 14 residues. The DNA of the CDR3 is TGTGCCAGCAGCCCATACCGTAATTCGGAGACCCAGTACTTC. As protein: CASSPYRNSETQYF.

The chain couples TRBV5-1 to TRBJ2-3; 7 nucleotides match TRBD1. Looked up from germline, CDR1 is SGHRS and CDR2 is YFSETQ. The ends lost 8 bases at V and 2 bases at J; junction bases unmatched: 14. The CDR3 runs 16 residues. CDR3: CARYGQAPGDTDTQYF. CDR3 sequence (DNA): TGCGCCAGATACGGACAGGCCCCAGGGGACACAGATACGCAGTATTTT. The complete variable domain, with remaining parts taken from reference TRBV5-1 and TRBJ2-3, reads KAGVTQTPRYLIKTRGQQVTLSCSPISGHRSVSWYQQTPGQGLQFLFEYFSETQRNKGNFPGRFSGRQFSNSRSEMNVSTLELGDSALYLCARYGQAPGDTDTQYFGPGTRLTVL.

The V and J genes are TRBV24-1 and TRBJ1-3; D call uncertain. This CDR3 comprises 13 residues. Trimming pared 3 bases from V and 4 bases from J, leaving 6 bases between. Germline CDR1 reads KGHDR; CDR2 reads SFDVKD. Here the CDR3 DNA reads TGTGCCACCAGTGATGACGGGGGAAACACCATATATTTT. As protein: CATSDDGGNTIYF.

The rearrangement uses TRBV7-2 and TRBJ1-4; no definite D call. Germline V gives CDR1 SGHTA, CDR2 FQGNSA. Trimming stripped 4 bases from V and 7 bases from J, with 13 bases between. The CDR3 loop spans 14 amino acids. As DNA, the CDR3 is TGTGCCAGCAGCTCAGATTTATGGGGTGAAAAACTGTTTTTT. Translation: CASSSDLWGEKLFF.

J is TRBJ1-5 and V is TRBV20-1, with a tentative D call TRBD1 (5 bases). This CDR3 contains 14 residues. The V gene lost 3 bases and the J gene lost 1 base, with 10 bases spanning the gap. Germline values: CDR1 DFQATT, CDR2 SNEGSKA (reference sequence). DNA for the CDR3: TGCAGTGCTAGTGCAGGGTGGAGCAATCAGCCCCAGCATTTT. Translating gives CSASAGWSNQPQHF.

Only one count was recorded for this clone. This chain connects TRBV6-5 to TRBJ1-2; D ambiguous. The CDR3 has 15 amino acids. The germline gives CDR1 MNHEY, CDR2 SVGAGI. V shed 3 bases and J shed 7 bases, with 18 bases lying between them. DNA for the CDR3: TGTGCCAGCAGTTATTCGGAGGGTAGGGCGGTTGGCTACACCTTC. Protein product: CASSYSEGRAVGYTF.

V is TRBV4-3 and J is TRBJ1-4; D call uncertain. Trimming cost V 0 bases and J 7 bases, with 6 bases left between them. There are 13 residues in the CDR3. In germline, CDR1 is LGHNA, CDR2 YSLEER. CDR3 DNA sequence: TGCGCCAGCAGCCAAGATTTGTCTGAAAAACTGTTTTTT. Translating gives CASSQDLSEKLFF.

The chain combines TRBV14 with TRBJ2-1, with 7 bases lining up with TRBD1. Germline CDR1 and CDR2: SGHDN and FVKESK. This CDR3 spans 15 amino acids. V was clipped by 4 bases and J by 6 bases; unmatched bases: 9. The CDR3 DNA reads TGTGCCAGCAGCCTGCTTCGGGACAGAGGCAATGAGCAGTTCTTC. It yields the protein CASSLLRDRGNEQFF.

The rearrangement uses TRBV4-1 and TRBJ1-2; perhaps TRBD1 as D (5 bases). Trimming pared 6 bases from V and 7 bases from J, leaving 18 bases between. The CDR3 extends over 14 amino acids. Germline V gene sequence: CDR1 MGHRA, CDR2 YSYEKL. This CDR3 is CASRDSGGDGGYTF. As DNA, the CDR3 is TGCGCCAGCAGGGACTCCGGAGGGGATGGTGGCTACACCTTC.

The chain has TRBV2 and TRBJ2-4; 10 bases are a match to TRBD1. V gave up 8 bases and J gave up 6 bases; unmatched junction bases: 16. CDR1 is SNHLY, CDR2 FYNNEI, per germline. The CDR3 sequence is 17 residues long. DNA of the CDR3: TGTGCCAGCCTGCACTCGGGGACAGGGGATCGGGGAAACATTCAGTACTTC. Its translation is CASLHSGTGDRGNIQYF.

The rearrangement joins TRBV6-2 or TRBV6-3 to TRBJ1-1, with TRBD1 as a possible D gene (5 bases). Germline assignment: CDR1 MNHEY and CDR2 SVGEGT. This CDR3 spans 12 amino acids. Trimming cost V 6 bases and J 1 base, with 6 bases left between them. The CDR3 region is CASSRENTEAFF. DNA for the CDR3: TGTGCCAGCAGCAGGGAGAACACTGAAGCTTTCTTT.

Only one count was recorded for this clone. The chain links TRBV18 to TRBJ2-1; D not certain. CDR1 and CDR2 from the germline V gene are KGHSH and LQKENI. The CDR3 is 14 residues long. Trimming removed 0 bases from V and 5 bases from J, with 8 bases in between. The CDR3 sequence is CASSPPPNHNEQFF. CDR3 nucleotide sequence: TGTGCCAGCTCACCACCTCCCAATCACAATGAGCAGTTCTTC.

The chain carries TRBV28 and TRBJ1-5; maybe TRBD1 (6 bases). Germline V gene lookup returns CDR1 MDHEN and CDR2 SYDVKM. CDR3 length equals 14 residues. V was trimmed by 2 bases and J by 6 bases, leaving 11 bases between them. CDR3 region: CASSLPDRTQPQHF. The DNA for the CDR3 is TGTGCCAGCAGTTTACCCGACAGGACTCAGCCCCAGCATTTT.

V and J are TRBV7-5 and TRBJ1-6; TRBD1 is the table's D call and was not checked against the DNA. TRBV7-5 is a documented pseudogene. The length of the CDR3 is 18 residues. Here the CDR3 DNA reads TGTGCCAGAAGCTTAGGAACAGGGGGCCCCGACTATAATTCACCCCTCCACTTT. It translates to CARSLGTGGPDYNSPLHF.

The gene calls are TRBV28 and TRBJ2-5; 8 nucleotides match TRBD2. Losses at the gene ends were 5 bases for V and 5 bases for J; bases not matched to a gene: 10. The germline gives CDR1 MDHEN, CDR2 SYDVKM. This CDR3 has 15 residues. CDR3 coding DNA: TGTGCCAGCAGTACTCCGGGACTAGGGCCGGAGACCCAGTACTTC. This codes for CASSTPGLGPETQYF.

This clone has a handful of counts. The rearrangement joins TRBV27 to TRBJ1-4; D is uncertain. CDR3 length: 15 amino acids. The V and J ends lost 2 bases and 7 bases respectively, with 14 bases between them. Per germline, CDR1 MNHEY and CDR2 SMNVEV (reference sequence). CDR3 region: CASSLGSRAIEKLFF. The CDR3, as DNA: TGTGCCAGCAGTTTAGGGAGTCGGGCTATTGAAAAACTGTTTTTT.

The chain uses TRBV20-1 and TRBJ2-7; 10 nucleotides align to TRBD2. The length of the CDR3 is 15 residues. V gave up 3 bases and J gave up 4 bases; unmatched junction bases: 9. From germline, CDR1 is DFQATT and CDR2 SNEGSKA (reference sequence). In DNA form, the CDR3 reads TGCAGTGCTAGTGCCGCTAGCGGGAGTATGTACGAGCAGTACTTC. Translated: CSASAASGSMYEQYF.

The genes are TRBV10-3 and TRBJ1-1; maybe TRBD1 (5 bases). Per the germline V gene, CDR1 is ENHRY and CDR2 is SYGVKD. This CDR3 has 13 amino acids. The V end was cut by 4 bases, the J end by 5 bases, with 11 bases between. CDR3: CAISGTGGTEAFF. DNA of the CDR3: TGTGCCATCAGTGGGACTGGGGGGACTGAAGCTTTCTTT.

The CDR3 nucleotides read TGTGCCAGCATCCGTGCGGGCTCTGGCGGGGAGCTGTTTTTT. This sequence encodes CASIRAGSGGELFF. The chain joins TRBV28 to TRBJ2-2; maybe TRBD2 (5 bases). Germline CDR1 MDHEN, CDR2 SYDVKM. The CDR3 runs to 14 residues. V lost 7 bases to trimming and J lost 7 bases, with 16 bases between them. The variable domain in full, completed from reference TRBV28 and TRBJ2-2, reads DVKVTQSSRYLVKRTGEKVFLECVQDMDHENMFWYRQDPGLGLRLIYFSYDVKMKEKGDIPEGYSVSREKKERFSLILESASTNQTSMYLCASIRAGSGGELFFGEGSRLTVL.

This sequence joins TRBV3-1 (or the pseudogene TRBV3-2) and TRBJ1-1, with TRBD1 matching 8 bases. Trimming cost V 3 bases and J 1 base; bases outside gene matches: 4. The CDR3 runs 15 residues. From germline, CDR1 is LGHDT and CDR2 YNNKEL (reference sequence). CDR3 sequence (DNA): TGTGCCAGCAGCCATCATGGACAGGGGAACACTGAAGCTTTCTTT. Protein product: CASSHHGQGNTEAFF.

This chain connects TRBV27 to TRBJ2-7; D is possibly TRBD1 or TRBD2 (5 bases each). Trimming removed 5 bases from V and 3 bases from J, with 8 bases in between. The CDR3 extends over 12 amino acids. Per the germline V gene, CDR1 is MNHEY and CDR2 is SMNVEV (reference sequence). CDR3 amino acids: CASSGGFYEQYF. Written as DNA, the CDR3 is TGTGCCAGCAGTGGGGGATTCTACGAGCAGTACTTC.

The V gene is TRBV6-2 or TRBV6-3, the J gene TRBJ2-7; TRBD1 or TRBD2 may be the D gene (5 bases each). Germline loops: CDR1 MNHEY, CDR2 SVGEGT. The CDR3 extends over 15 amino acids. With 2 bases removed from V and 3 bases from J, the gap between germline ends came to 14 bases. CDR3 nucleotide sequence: TGTGCCAGCAGTTACATGGACGGGACCATCTACGAGCAGTACTTC. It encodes CASSYMDGTIYEQYF.

CDR3 loop: CASSFIGGTPRAYNEQFF. CDR3 nucleotides: TGTGCCAGCAGTTTCATCGGCGGGACTCCTCGGGCATACAATGAGCAGTTCTTC. The chain employs TRBV27 and TRBJ2-1; D might be TRBD2 (6 bases). Trimming stripped 3 bases from V and 4 bases from J, with 22 bases between. The length of the CDR3 is 18 residues. The germline gives CDR1 MNHEY, CDR2 SMNVEV (reference sequence).

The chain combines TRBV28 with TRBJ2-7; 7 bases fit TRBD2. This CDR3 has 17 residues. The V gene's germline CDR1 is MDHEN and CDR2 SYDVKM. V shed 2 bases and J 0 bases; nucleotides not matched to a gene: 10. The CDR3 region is CASSLLGASGSSYEQYF. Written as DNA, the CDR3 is TGTGCCAGCAGTTTACTCGGGGCTAGCGGATCCTCCTACGAGCAGTACTTC.